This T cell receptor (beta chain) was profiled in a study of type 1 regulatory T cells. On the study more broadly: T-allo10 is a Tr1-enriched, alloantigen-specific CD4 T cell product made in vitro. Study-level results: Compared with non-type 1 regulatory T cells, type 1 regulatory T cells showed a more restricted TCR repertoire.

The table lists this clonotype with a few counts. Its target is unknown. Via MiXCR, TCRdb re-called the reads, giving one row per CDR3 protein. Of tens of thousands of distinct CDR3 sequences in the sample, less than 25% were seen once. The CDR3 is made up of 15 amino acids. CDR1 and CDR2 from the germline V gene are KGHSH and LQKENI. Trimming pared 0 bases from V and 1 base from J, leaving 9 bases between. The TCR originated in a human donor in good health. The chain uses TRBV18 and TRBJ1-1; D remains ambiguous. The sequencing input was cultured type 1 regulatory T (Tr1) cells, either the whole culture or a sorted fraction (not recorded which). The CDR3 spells CASSPPSRQNTEAFF. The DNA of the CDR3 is TGTGCCAGCTCACCACCTAGCCGACAGAACACTGAAGCTTTCTTT.